This T cell receptor (beta chain) comes out of a study of blood T cell repertoires in COVID-19. Repertoires were generated with immunoSEQ multiplex PCR, while TCRdb's copy carries only in-frame clones and drops some. The sample consists of over 200,000 clones, about four fifths of them appearing once. Patients from Seattle were sampled longitudinally, starting during active infection. The material sequenced was peripheral blood. This sequence originates from a woman older than 75 with COVID-19, enrolled during active disease.

The CDR3: CASSLGAQTASYEQYF. The DNA of the CDR3 is TGCGCCAGCAGCTTGGGGGCGCAGACGGCCTCCTACGAGCAGTACTTC. This chain links TRBV5-1 with TRBJ2-7; D not certain. The germline gives CDR1 SGHRS, CDR2 YFSETQ. The ends were cut back, 0 bases at V and 0 bases at J, with 13 bases in the middle. This CDR3 is 16 amino acids long.